This T cell receptor beta chain is from a study of T-cell memory formation after mild COVID-19. This clonotype was detected only a few times. Its matching antigen is unknown. TCRdb reprocessed the 5' RACE reads with MiXCR, giving one entry per CDR3 protein. The sample holds hundreds of thousands of distinct CDR3 sequences, 25% to 30% seen once. Study-wide results and limits: Contracting clones, day 15 to 85, had balanced CD4/CD8, and later expanders favored CD4+.

Trimming cost V 7 bases and J 1 base; bases outside gene matches: 6. The CDR3 is 15 amino acids. The sample comprised PBMCs or a T cell subset sorted from them (not recorded which). The J gene is TRBJ2-1, the V gene TRBV12-3 or TRBV12-4; 8 nucleotides align to TRBD1. The TCR was taken from an adult woman who had mild COVID-19 (a few samples of this study predate the infection). Cell type and time point are not known. The CDR3 region is CASNPRTGSYNEQFF. The CDR3 DNA reads TGTGCCAGCAACCCCCGGACAGGGTCCTACAATGAGCAGTTCTTC.